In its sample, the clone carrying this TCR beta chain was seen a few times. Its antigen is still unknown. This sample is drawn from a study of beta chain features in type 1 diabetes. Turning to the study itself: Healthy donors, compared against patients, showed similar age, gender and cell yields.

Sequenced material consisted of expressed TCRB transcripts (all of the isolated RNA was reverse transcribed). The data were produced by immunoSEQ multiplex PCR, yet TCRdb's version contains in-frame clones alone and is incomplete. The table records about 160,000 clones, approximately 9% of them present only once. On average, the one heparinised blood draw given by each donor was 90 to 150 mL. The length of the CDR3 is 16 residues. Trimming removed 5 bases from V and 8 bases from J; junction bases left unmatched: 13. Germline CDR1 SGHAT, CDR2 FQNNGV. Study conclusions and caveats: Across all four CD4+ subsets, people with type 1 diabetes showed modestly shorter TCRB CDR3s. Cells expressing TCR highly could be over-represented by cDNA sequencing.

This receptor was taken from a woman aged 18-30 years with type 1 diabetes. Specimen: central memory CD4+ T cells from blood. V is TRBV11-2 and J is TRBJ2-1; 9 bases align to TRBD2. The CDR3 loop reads CASSKNGGGAWYEQFF. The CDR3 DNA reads TGTGCCAGCAGCAAAAATGGCGGGGGGGCTTGGTATGAGCAGTTCTTC. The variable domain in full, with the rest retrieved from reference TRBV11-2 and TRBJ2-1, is EAGVAQSPRYKIIEKRQSVAFWCNPISGHATLYWYQQILGQGPKLLIQFQNNGVVDDSQLPKDRFSAERLKGVDSTLKIQPAKLEDSAVYLCASSKNGGGAWYEQFFGPGTRLTVL.